This entry is about one TCR beta chain. This sample is part of a study of radiotherapy plus CTLA-4 blockade in lung cancer. The protocol was immunoSEQ multiplex PCR, while the TCRdb copy is restricted to in-frame clones and leaves out a portion. The sample lists about 68,000 clones, roughly 85% seen once, with under 10% in the top ten. V lost 0 bases, J lost 7 bases, and 7 bases lay in between. This CDR3 spans 13 amino acids. Germline CDR1 is LNHDA and CDR2 is SQIVND (reference sequence). The source of this sequence is a human donor with non-small cell lung cancer who had a complete response to radiotherapy plus ipilimumab. This chain connects TRBV19 to TRBJ1-5; no definite D call. The sample was peripheral blood, taken from a patient treated with radiotherapy plus ipilimumab. The CDR3 DNA sequence: TGTGCCAGTAGTATAGACCGTATACAGCCCCAGCATTTT. This sequence encodes CASSIDRIQPQHF.